This passage covers 4 T cell receptor beta chains from one sample sequenced in a study of blood T cell repertoires in COVID-19. Data came from immunoSEQ multiplex PCR; TCRdb stores just in-frame clones and leaves some out. Altogether 200,000 or so clones are present, 85% to 90% being singletons, with the ten largest covering about 4.1%. Material for sequencing was peripheral blood. These receptors were obtained from a man aged 45-65 years with acute or convalescent COVID-19.

The chain is built from TRBV7-8 and TRBJ2-3; 7 positions agree with TRBD2. The germline CDR1 and CDR2 sequences are SGHVS and FQNEAQ. This CDR3 has 15 amino acids. J lost 5 bases, V lost 3 bases, and 8 bases had no gene match. CDR3 nucleotide sequence: TGTGCCAGCAGCTTCAGACTAGCAACCATAGATACGCAGTATTTT. The encoded protein is CASSFRLATIDTQYF.

The rearrangement uses TRBV24-1 and TRBJ1-1; D remains ambiguous. The V gene lost 0 bases and the J gene lost 3 bases, with 16 bases spanning the gap. This CDR3 region has 17 residues. The V gene's germline CDR1 is KGHDR and CDR2 SFDVKD. The CDR3 bases are TGTGCCACCAGTGATTTGGGTCCCCATTATGCGGACACTGAAGCTTTCTTT. Translation: CATSDLGPHYADTEAFF.

The rearrangement joins TRBV2 to TRBJ2-7, with TRBD1 identical over 9 bases. V lost 6 bases to trimming and J lost 4 bases; unmatched junction nucleotides: 28. This CDR3 contains 21 residues. Germline assignment: CDR1 SNHLY and CDR2 FYNNEI. As DNA, the CDR3 is TGTGCCAGCAGCGGCAATACGGGACAGGGTTCTTCTCGCTCTGGGGGTTACGAGCAGTACTTC. Its translation is CASSGNTGQGSSRSGGYEQYF.

This clone came up once. V is TRBV11-2 and J is TRBJ1-6; 7 bases agree with TRBD1. This CDR3 has 15 residues. CDR1 SGHAT and CDR2 FQNNGV come from the germline V gene. J was trimmed by 10 bases and V by 4 bases; bases with no gene match: 10. The DNA of the CDR3 is TGTGCCAGCAGCTCCCAGACAGGGTCGCGGTCACCCCTCCACTTT. The encoded protein is CASSSQTGSRSPLHF.